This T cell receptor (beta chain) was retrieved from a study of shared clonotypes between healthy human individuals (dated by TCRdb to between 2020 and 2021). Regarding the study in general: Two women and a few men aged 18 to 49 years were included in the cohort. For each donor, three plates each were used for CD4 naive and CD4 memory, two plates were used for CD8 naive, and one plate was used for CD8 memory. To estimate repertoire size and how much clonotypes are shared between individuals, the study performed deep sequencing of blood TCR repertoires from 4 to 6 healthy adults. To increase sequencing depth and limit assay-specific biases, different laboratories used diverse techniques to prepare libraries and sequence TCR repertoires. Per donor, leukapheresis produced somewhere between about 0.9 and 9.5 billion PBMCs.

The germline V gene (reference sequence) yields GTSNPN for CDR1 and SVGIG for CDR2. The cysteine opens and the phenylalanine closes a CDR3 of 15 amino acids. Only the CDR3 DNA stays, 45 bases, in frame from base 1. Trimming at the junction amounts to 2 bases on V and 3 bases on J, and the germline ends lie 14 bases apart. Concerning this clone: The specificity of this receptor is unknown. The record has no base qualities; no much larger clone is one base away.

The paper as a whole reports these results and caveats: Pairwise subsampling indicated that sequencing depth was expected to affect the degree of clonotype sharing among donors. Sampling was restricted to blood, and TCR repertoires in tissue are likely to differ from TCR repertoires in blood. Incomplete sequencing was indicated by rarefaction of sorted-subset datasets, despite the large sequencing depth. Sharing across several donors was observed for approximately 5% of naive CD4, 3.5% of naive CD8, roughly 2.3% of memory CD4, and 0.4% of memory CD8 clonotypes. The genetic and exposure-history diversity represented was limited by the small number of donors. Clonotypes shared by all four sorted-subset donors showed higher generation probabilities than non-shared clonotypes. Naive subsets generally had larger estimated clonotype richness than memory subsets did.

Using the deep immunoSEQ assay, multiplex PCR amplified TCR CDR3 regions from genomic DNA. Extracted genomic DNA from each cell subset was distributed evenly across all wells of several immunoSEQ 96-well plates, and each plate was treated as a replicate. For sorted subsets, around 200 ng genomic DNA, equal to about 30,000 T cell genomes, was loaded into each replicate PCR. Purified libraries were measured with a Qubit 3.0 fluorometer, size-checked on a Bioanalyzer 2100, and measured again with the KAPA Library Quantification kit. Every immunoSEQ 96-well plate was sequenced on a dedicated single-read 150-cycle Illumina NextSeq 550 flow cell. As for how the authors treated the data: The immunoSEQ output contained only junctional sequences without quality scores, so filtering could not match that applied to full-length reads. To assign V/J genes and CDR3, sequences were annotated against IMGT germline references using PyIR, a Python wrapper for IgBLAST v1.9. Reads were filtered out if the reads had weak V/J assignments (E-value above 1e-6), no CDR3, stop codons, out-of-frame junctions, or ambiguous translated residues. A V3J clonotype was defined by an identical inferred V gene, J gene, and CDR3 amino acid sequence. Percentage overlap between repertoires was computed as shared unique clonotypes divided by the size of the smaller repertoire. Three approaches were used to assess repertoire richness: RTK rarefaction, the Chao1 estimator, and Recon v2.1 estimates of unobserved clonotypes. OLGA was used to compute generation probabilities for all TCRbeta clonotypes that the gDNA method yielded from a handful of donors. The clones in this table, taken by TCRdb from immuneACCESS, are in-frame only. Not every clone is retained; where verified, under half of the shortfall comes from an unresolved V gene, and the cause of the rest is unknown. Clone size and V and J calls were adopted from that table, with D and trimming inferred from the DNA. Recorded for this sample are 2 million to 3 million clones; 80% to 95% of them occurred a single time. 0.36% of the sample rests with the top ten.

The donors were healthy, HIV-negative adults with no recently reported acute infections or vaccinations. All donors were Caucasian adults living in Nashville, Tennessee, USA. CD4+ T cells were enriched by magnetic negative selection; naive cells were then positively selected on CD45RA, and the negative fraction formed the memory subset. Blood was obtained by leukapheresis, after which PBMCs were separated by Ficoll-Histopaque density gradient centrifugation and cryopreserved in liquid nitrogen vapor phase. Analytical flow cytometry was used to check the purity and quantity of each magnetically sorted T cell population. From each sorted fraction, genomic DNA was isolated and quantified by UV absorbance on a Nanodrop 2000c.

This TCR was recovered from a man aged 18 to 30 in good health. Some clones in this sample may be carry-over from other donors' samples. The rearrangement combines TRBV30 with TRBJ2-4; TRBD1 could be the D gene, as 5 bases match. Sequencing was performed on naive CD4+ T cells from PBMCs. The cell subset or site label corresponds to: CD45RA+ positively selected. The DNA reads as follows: TGTGCCTGGAGTCTAAGGGGATTTGGCAAAAACATTCAGTACTTC. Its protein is CAWSLRGFGKNIQYF.